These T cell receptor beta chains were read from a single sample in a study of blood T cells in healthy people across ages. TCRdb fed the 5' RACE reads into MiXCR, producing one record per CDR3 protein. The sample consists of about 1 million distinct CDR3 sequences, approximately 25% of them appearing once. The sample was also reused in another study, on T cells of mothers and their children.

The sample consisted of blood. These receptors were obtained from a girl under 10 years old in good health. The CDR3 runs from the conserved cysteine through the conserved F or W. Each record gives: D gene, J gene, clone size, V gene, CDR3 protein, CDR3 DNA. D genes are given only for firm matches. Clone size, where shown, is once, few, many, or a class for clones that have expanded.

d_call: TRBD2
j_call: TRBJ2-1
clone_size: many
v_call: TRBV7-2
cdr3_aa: CASSLFGAGSYNEQFF
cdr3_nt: TGTGCCAGCAGCTTGTTCGGAGCGGGGTCCTACAATGAGCAGTTCTTC

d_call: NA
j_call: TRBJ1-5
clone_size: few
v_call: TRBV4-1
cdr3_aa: CASSQAGYNQPQHF
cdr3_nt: TGCGCCAGCAGCCAAGCAGGATACAATCAGCCCCAGCATTTT

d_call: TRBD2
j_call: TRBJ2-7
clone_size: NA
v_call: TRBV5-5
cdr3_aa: CASSLAAGDPYEQYF
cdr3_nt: TGTGCCAGCAGCTTGGCGGCGGGGGATCCTTACGAGCAGTACTTC

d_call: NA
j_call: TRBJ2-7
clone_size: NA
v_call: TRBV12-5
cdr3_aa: CASAPGGDYEQYF
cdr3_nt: TGTGCTAGTGCCCCCGGCGGAGACTACGAGCAGTACTTC

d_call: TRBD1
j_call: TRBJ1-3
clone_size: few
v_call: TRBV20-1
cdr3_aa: CSAVGQGRNTIYF
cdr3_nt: TGCAGTGCCGTCGGACAGGGGAGAAACACCATATATTTT

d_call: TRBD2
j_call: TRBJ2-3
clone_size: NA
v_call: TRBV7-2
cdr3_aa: CASSFLAGAPDTQYF
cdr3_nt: TGTGCCAGCAGCTTCCTAGCGGGAGCCCCAGATACGCAGTATTTT

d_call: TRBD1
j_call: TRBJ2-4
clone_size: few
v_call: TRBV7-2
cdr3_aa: CASSLVGGQGTKNIQYF
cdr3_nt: TGTGCCAGCAGCTTAGTAGGGGGCCAGGGAACCAAAAACATTCAGTACTTC

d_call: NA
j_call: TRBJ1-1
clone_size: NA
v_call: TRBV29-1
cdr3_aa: CSVRLLNTEAFF
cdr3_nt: TGCAGTGTTCGACTGCTGAACACTGAAGCTTTCTTT

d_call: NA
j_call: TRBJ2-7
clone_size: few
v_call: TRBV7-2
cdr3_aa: CASSLVGRAPPYEQYF
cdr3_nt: TGTGCCAGCAGCTTAGTTGGGCGGGCCCCGCCCTACGAGCAGTACTTC

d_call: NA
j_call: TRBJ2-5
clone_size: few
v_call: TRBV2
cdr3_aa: CASGVYRVETQYF
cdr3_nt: TGTGCCAGCGGCGTATACAGGGTAGAGACCCAGTACTTC

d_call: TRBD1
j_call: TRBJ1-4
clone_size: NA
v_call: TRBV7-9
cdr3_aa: CASSGQGQGLLGGKLFF
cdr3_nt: TGTGCCAGCTCCGGCCAAGGACAGGGCCTTCTCGGGGGAAAACTGTTTTTT

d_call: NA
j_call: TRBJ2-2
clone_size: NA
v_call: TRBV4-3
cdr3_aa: CASSQDPAVGELFF
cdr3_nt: TGCGCCAGCAGCCAAGATCCAGCGGTCGGGGAGCTGTTTTTT

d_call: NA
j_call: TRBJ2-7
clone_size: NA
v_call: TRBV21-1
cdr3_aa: CARPPRELDEQYF
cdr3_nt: TGTGCCCGCCCCCCCAGAGAGCTCGACGAGCAGTACTTC

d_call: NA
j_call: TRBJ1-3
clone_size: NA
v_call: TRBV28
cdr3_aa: CASSLGSRGGSGNTIYF
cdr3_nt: TGTGCCAGCAGTTTAGGATCCCGGGGCGGCTCTGGAAACACCATATATTTT

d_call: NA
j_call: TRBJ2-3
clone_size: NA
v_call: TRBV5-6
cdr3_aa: CASSVWKFGGTDTQYF
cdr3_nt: TGTGCCAGCAGCGTTTGGAAATTCGGGGGAACAGATACGCAGTATTTT

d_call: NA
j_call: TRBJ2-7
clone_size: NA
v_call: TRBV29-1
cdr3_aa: CSVEDGQDGSYEQYF
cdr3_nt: TGCAGCGTTGAAGATGGGCAGGATGGGTCCTACGAGCAGTACTTC

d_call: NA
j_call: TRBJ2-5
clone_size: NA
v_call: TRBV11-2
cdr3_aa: CASSLQGPGTQYF
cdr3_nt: TGTGCCAGCAGCTTACAGGGGCCCGGGACCCAGTACTTC

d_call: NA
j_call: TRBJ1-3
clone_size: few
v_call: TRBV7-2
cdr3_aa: CASSSPFGNTIYF
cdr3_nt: TGTGCCAGCAGCTCCCCCTTTGGAAACACCATATATTTT

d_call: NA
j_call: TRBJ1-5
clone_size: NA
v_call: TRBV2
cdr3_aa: CASSEFFGTSNQPQHF
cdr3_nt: TGTGCCAGCAGTGAATTCTTCGGGACATCCAATCAGCCCCAGCATTTT

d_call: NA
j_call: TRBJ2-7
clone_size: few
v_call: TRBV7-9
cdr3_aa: CASSLTLEGWQYF
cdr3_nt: TGTGCCAGCAGCTTAACACTAGAGGGCTGGCAGTACTTC

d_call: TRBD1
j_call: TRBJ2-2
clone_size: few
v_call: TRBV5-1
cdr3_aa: CASSIGDRPNTGELFF
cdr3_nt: TGCGCCAGCAGCATAGGGGACAGACCGAACACCGGGGAGCTGTTTTTT

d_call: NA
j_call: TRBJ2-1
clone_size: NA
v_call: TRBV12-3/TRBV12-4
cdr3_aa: CASSSEGPTINEQFF
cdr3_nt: TGTGCCAGCAGTTCAGAGGGACCAACTATCAATGAGCAGTTCTTC

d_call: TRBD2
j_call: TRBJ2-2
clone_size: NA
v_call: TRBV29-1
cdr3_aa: CSAQMAGGTGELFF
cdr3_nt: TGCAGCGCTCAGATGGCGGGGGGCACCGGGGAGCTGTTTTTT

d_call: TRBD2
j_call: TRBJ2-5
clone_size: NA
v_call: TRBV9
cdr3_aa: CASSVSFPSGGLAQETQYF
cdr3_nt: TGTGCCAGCAGCGTATCGTTTCCTAGCGGGGGCTTAGCACAAGAGACCCAGTACTTC

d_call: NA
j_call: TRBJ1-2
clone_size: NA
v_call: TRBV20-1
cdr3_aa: CSARDGRAGYGYTF
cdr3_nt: TGCAGTGCTAGAGATGGGAGGGCTGGGTATGGCTACACCTTC

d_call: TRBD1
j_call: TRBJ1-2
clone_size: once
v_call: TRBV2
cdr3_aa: CASRGQGFVSGYTF
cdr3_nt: TGTGCCAGCAGGGGACAGGGGTTCGTTTCTGGCTACACCTTC

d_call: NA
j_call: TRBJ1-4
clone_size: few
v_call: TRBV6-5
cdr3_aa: CASSYSTGGEKLFF
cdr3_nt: TGTGCCAGCAGTTATTCGACAGGTGGTGAAAAACTGTTTTTT

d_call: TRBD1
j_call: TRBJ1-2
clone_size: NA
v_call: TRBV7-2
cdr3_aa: CASRSRDRRYGYTF
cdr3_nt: TGTGCCAGCAGATCCCGGGACAGGCGCTATGGCTACACCTTC

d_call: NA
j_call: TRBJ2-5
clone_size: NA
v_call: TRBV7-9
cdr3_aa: CASNKGLLETQYF
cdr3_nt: TGTGCCAGCAACAAGGGACTCCTCGAGACCCAGTACTTC

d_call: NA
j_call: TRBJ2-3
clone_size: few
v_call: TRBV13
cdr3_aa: CASAARLFTDTQYF
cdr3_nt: TGTGCCAGCGCGGCTAGACTATTCACAGATACGCAGTATTTT

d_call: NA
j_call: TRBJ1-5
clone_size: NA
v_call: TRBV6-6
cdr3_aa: CASSTDQPQHF
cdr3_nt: TGTGCCAGCAGTACCGATCAGCCCCAGCATTTT